This T cell receptor (beta chain) was recorded in a study of post-analysis software for immune sequencing data (dated by TCRdb to the mid-2010s). About the study as a whole: Disease courses on record covered relapsing-remitting, secondary progressive and progressive-relapsing multiple sclerosis, though some patients had no subtype annotation. Patient repertoires were compared against ten to twelve previously published healthy control repertoires from donors aged about 6 to 26 years. A subset of samples was prepared in parallel using single-end sample barcoding, then pooled and co-amplified after Illumina adapter ligation. Results and caveats for the whole study, not just this receptor: When samples were clustered directly using the F measure, samples prepared in the same batch co-clustered strongly, which prompted a batch-effect correction. The multiple sclerosis patient group was slightly younger than the control group. Multiple sclerosis patients had significantly lower normalized Chao1 diversity than controls, a result that suggests substantial peripheral T-cell clonal expansion. Four to six TRBV segments, including TRBV5-6, TRBV5-1 and TRBV20-1, were significantly more frequent in patients than controls.

The method behind the library was PCR. Sequencer: Illumina HiSeq 2500. Unique molecular identifiers were incorporated into TCR beta cDNA libraries to reduce PCR and sequencing biases. Every 1 to 10 million input T cells yielded roughly 0.5 million cDNA molecules, meaning each molecule approximated one T cell. The patient libraries were prepared and sequenced using the same protocol as the earlier healthy control dataset. Within a given batch, samples were prepared together, multiplexed and sequenced on the same HiSeq lane. In the paper's pipeline: MIGEC handled the raw barcoded reads, throwing out single-read molecular identifier groups before consensus assembly and CDR3 extraction. Clonotype tables were post-analysed with VDJtools, and diversity was normalized by down-sampling all datasets to the smallest sample size. In repertoire overlap clustering, CDR3 amino acid sequences, but not nucleotide sequences, were matched to correct batch-related cross-sample contamination. The raw public reads went through TCRdb reprocessing: fastp at Q25, MiXCR clone calling, in-frame beta chains kept. Here each entry gathers all rows of one CDR3 protein and keeps the most common genes and DNA. These V and J calls rely on TCRdb rather than the paper's analysis. The sample table lists about 770,000 distinct CDR3 sequences, 46% of them with a count of one. The ten largest clones take up around 4.7% of the sample.

CDR1 and CDR2 were assigned from the germline V gene (reference sequence) as MNHEY and SMNVEV. The CDR3 spans 16 residues, from the cysteine through the phenylalanine. Left in the record is the CDR3 DNA by itself, 48 bases read in frame from the first base. The V end loses 6 bases and the J end loses 8 bases, and a stretch of 25 bases separates them. About this clonotype: Its binding antigen is unknown. It has no much larger one-base neighbor in the sample; base qualities were not kept.

To demonstrate the VDJtools post-analysis software, the study profiled TCR beta repertoires from the peripheral blood of about 13 young patients with multiple sclerosis. Multiple sclerosis patients were children and adolescents aged about 6 to 17 years. Sequenced material: blood. The receptor was isolated from a girl between 5 and 17 years old with multiple sclerosis. The chain couples TRBV27 to TRBJ1-2; TRBD1 is a weak D gene call, 5 bases matching. The CDR3 here reads CASSSYPGLNAGGYTF. The DNA is TGTGCCAGCAGCTCCTATCCGGGACTCAACGCGGGGGGCTACACCTTC.